These 8 T cell receptor beta chains were sequenced from one sample in a study of blood T cell repertoires in COVID-19. Repertoires were generated with immunoSEQ multiplex PCR, while TCRdb's copy carries only in-frame clones and drops some. The sample contains approximately 500,000 clones, around nine tenths of which appear only once. Specimen: PBMCs or T cells enriched from blood (not recorded which). Receptors were obtained from a woman in her 40s who had recovered from COVID-19.

V gene TRBV6-1 combines with J gene TRBJ1-2; D call uncertain. V was cut by 5 bases and J by 5 bases, with 12 bases left in between. The CDR3 is 13 residues long. Germline V CDR1 and CDR2: MNHNS, SASEGT. The CDR3 is CASSFVDGYGYTF. In DNA form, the CDR3 reads TGTGCCAGCAGTTTTGTTGACGGGTATGGCTACACCTTC.

This clone was seen a single time. The V call is TRBV3-1 (or the pseudogene TRBV3-2), the J call TRBJ2-7; weak D call: TRBD2 (6 bases). This CDR3 is built from 18 residues. Trimming took 0 bases from V and 2 from J, leaving 20 bases between them. From germline, CDR1 is LGHDT and CDR2 YNNKEL (reference sequence). The CDR3 here is CASSQDLHRELATYEQYF. The CDR3, as DNA: TGTGCCAGCAGCCAAGATCTTCATCGGGAGTTGGCAACCTACGAGCAGTACTTC.

The chain has TRBV18 and TRBJ2-7, with 13 bases aligning to TRBD2. CDR3 length: 16 amino acids. CDR1 and CDR2 (germline): KGHSH, LQKENI. V trimming: 1 base; J trimming: 2 bases; junction bases outside the gene matches: 2. CDR3 residues: CASSPRGTSGAYEQYF. The DNA for the CDR3 is TGTGCCAGCTCACCACGGGGGACTAGCGGGGCCTACGAGCAGTACTTC.

This chain connects TRBV6-5 to TRBJ2-1; 11 positions match TRBD2. This CDR3 is built from 14 residues. Germline V gene sequence: CDR1 MNHEY, CDR2 SVGAGI. Trimming cost V 7 bases and J 10 bases; bases outside gene matches: 9. CDR3 sequence reads: CASTEGLAANEQFF. The CDR3 nucleotides read TGTGCCAGCACGGAGGGACTAGCGGCAAACGAGCAGTTCTTC.

The chain couples TRBV11-3 to TRBJ1-1; no reliable D call. Trimming shortened V by 3 bases and J by 1 base, and 6 bases separated the two germline ends. Germline CDR1 SGHNT, CDR2 YENEEA. CDR3 size: 13 residues. CDR3: CASSLNWNTEAFF. In DNA, the CDR3 is TGTGCCAGCAGCTTGAACTGGAACACTGAAGCTTTCTTT.

V usage is TRBV7-2 and J usage is TRBJ1-5; D remains ambiguous. Trimming pared 2 bases from V and 8 bases from J, leaving 7 bases between. Germline V gene sequence: CDR1 SGHTA, CDR2 FQGNSA. The CDR3 runs 12 residues. Written as DNA, the CDR3 is TGTGCCAGCAGCTTATCCCGGGAGCCCCAGCATTTT. Its protein is CASSLSREPQHF.

V is TRBV27 and J is TRBJ1-1; D ambiguous. CDR3 length: 13 amino acids. Germline-derived CDR1 and CDR2 are MNHEY and SMNVEV (reference sequence). V was clipped by 5 bases and J by 11 bases, with 18 bases between them. CDR3 coding DNA: TGTGCCAGCAGTCCAGACGGCGACGGCAGGGCTTTCTTT. The encoded protein is CASSPDGDGRAFF.

The V and J genes are TRBV5-1 and TRBJ1-2; 8 bases fit TRBD1. J gave up 6 bases and V 1 base, and 5 bases lay outside the gene matches. Germline V gene lookup returns CDR1 SGHRS and CDR2 YFSETQ. The CDR3 extends over 14 amino acids. CDR3 region: CASSLTDREHGYTF. Here the CDR3 DNA reads TGCGCCAGCAGCTTGACGGACAGGGAGCATGGCTACACCTTC.